The present T cell receptor (beta chain) was sequenced within a study of tumor-infiltrating lymphocytes in primary liver carcinoma. Germline DNA was extracted alongside blood RNA, which was obtained from unsorted whole blood. Enrolled patients were chronically infected with HBV and treatment-naive. Starting material of around 490 ng total RNA yielded TCR beta cDNA via a constant-region primer. ARM-PCR, slightly modified, supplied the TCR beta libraries through three nested multiplex PCR rounds. The first two PCR rounds used TRBV1-TRBV30 forward primers with a C-beta reverse primer, 9 to 10 cycles each. A single record per CDR3 protein comes from TCRdb applying MiXCR to the multiplex PCR reads. The sample lists roughly 180,000 distinct CDR3 sequences, 50% to 75% occurring once. The CDR3 sequence is 15 residues long. To note about this clonotype: An end of the junction differs from the germline gene, which may be a read error.

J is TRBJ2-1 and V is TRBV12-3 or TRBV12-4; a possible D gene is TRBD2 (6 bases). The sequenced sample was peripheral blood. This sequence was found in a man aged 35 to 55 with primary liver carcinoma and hepatitis B virus infection. In nucleotides, the CDR3 is TGTGTCAGCAGCACCTACCCCGGGAGCGAAGAGACCCAGTTCTTC. It codes for CVSSTYPGSEETQFF.